The 21 T cell receptor beta chains given below trace back to one sample, sequenced in a study of cytomegalovirus exposure and HLA in healthy donors. The PCR contained 60 Vbeta and 13 Jbeta primers. Profiled with immunoSEQ multiplex PCR; TCRdb holds only in-frame clones, not every one. The repertoire holds roughly 180,000 clones, more than 65% seen once, with roughly 1.5% in the top ten. The sequencing input was PBMCs. These receptors came from a male donor in good health and CMV-seronegative.

The chain carries TRBV19 and TRBJ2-5; TRBD2 agrees at 16 bases. CDR3 length: 19 amino acids. V lost 5 bases and J lost 5; bases outside the gene matches: 14. The germline V gene encodes CDR1 LNHDA and CDR2 SQIVND (reference sequence). This CDR3 is CASSPPRGLAGGPGETQYF. The CDR3 DNA follows: TGTGCCAGTAGTCCGCCACGGGGACTAGCGGGAGGGCCGGGGGAGACCCAGTACTTC.

Turning to this clone: The junction and the germline gene differ at one end; a read error may be behind it. The chain joins TRBV7-9 to TRBJ1-1; tentatively, D is TRBD1 (5 bases). CDR1 is SEHNR and CDR2 is FQNEAQ in the germline V gene (reference sequence). The CDR3 length is 16 residues. The CDR3 nucleotides are TGTTCCAGCAGCTTAGAAGTGTTGGGGGGGAACACTGAAGCTTTCTTT. It is translated as CSSSLEVLGGNTEAFF.

The count of this clone is one. V gene TRBV4-2 combines with J gene TRBJ2-7; possibly TRBD2 for D (6 bases). The CDR3 spans 15 residues. Germline V gene sequence: CDR1 LGHNA, CDR2 YNFKEQ. Trimming pared 2 bases from V and 9 bases from J, leaving 20 bases between. The CDR3: CASSQIEAGRAAQYF. The CDR3, as DNA: TGTGCCAGCAGCCAAATCGAAGCGGGCCGCGCCGCGCAGTACTTC.

This clone appeared once. This chain links TRBV6-5 with TRBJ2-3; 11 bases line up with TRBD2. The CDR3 sequence is 13 residues long. The germline CDR1 and CDR2 sequences are MNHEY and SVGAGI. V lost 7 bases and J lost 7; bases outside the gene matches: 4. Written as DNA, the CDR3 is TGTGCCAGCACTAGCGGGGGGCGTAATACGCAGTATTTT. Protein product: CASTSGGRNTQYF.

The CDR3 loop is CSIVANIAGGAGEQFF. The CDR3 DNA follows: TGCAGCATTGTGGCTAATATAGCGGGAGGGGCGGGGGAGCAGTTCTTC. This sequence joins TRBV29-1 and TRBJ2-1; 11 positions match TRBD2. J lost 10 bases, V lost 8 bases, and 19 bases had no gene match. Germline V gene sequence: CDR1 SQVTM, CDR2 ANQGSEA. The CDR3 runs 16 residues.

The chain couples TRBV4-2 to TRBJ2-7, with 9 bases that match TRBD2. The length of the CDR3 is 16 residues. V gave up 0 bases and J gave up 2 bases; unmatched junction bases: 5. CDR1 is LGHNA, CDR2 YNFKEQ, per germline. The CDR3 loop is CASSQESGRHPYEQYF. As DNA, the CDR3 is TGTGCCAGCAGCCAAGAGAGCGGGAGGCATCCCTACGAGCAGTACTTC.

This clone was found a few times. The J gene is TRBJ1-5, the V gene TRBV2; no clear D. Germline V lookup: CDR1 SNHLY, CDR2 FYNNEI. Trimming pared 8 bases from V and 2 bases from J, leaving 16 bases between. This CDR3 has 15 residues. Written as DNA, the CDR3 is TGTGCCAGCCGCCGAGAGGCAATGGGCAATCAGCCCCAGCATTTT. This sequence encodes CASRREAMGNQPQHF.

The chain uses TRBV29-1 and TRBJ1-1, with TRBD1 identical over 8 bases. After removal of 5 bases from V and 1 base from J, the junction contained 6 bases not matched to a gene. This CDR3 is built from 14 residues. Germline CDR1 reads SQVTM; CDR2 reads ANQGSEA. As DNA, the CDR3 is TGCAGCGTTTCTCTGGGACAGGCGAACACTGAAGCTTTCTTT. Its translation: CSVSLGQANTEAFF.

J is TRBJ1-5 and V is TRBV4-3, with D maybe TRBD1 (5 bases). In germline, CDR1 is LGHNA, CDR2 YSLEER. This CDR3 is built from 15 residues. With 0 bases removed from V and 4 bases from J, the gap between germline ends came to 10 bases. The CDR3 nucleotides are TGCGCCAGCAGCCAAGATGGAGGGGTTAATCAGCCCCAGCATTTT. This translates into CASSQDGGVNQPQHF.

The V and J genes are TRBV5-1 and TRBJ2-3, with TRBD2 identical over 8 bases. Germline V gene sequence: CDR1 SGHRS, CDR2 YFSETQ. V was clipped by 0 bases and J by 0 bases; unmatched bases: 3. The CDR3 extends over 16 amino acids. Here the CDR3 reads CASSLGVAGSTDTQYF. CDR3 nucleotide sequence: TGCGCCAGCAGCTTGGGGGTAGCGGGGAGCACAGATACGCAGTATTTT.

This clone has only one observation. V gene TRBV28 combines with J gene TRBJ2-7; 10 nucleotides match TRBD1. Germline loops: CDR1 MDHEN, CDR2 SYDVKM. Trimming at V came to 4 bases and at J to 3 bases, leaving 6 bases not matched to a gene. This CDR3 is 15 amino acids long. CDR3 nucleotides: TGTGCCAGCAGTTCACTGACAGGGGGCGTCTACGAGCAGTACTTC. Protein: CASSSLTGGVYEQYF.

The chain employs TRBV28 and TRBJ1-4; 9 bases are a match to TRBD1. Germline CDR1 and CDR2: MDHEN and SYDVKM. The CDR3 length is 17 residues. V lost 7 bases to trimming and J lost 6 bases; unmatched junction nucleotides: 15. The CDR3 bases are TGTGCCAGCACCTTGGTCGCAAACAGGGGGCAGGATGAAAAACTGTTTTTT. Translation: CASTLVANRGQDEKLFF. The full variable domain, its missing parts supplied by reference TRBV28 and TRBJ1-4, is DVKVTQSSRYLVKRTGEKVFLECVQDMDHENMFWYRQDPGLGLRLIYFSYDVKMKEKGDIPEGYSVSREKKERFSLILESASTNQTSMYLCASTLVANRGQDEKLFFGSGTQLSVL.

The chain employs TRBV2 and TRBJ2-1; tentatively, D is TRBD1 (5 bases). V lost 8 bases and J lost 6, with 17 bases in between. CDR1 is SNHLY and CDR2 is FYNNEI in the germline V gene. The CDR3 extends over 14 amino acids. The CDR3 coding sequence is TGTGCCAGCGCAAACATAGGGGCCTTCAATGAGCAGTTCTTC. The encoded protein is CASANIGAFNEQFF. The full variable domain, rest sourced from reference TRBV2 and TRBJ2-1, is EPEVTQTPSHQVTQMGQEVILRCVPISNHLYFYWYRQILGQKVEFLVSFYNNEISEKSEIFDDQFSVERPDGSNFTLKIRSTKLEDSAMYFCASANIGAFNEQFFGPGTRLTVL.

The J gene is TRBJ1-5, the V gene TRBV6-1, with TRBD1 matching 7 bases. Per germline, CDR1 MNHNS and CDR2 SASEGT. Trimming took 6 bases from V and 7 from J; bases not matched to a gene: 9. CDR3 length equals 14 residues. Written as DNA, the CDR3 is TGTGCCAGCAGGAAAACAGGGGTCGAACAGCCCCAGCATTTT. Protein sequence: CASRKTGVEQPQHF.

This clone occurred once. The V gene is TRBV10-3, the J gene TRBJ1-2; possible D gene TRBD1, 5 bases. The CDR3 has 15 residues. The germline gives CDR1 ENHRY, CDR2 SYGVKD. V lost 3 bases to trimming and J lost 2 bases, with 13 bases between them. The CDR3 DNA sequence: TGTGCCATCAGTGATGAAGGGGCCGCGAACTATGGCTACACCTTC. It specifies CAISDEGAANYGYTF.

J is TRBJ2-7 and V is TRBV30, with D possibly matching TRBD2 (7 bases). Germline assignment: CDR1 GTSNPN and CDR2 SVGIG (reference sequence). Trimming took 5 bases from V and 2 from J, leaving 16 bases between them. This CDR3 spans 14 amino acids. CDR3 loop: CAWGLGGGPYEQYF. Written as DNA, the CDR3 is TGTGCCTGGGGACTAGGAGGGGGACCCTACGAGCAGTACTTC. Full variable domain (missing parts from reference TRBV30 and TRBJ2-7): SQTIHQWPATLVQPVGSPLSLECTVEGTSNPNLYWYRQAAGRGLQLLFYSVGIGQISSEVPQNLSASRPQDRQFILSSKKLLLSDSGFYLCAWGLGGGPYEQYFGPGTRLTVT.

The chain has TRBV6-4 and TRBJ1-1, with D possibly matching TRBD1 (5 bases). The CDR3 length is 14 residues. From germline, CDR1 is MRHNA and CDR2 SNTAGT. The germline V and J ends were trimmed by 3 bases and 2 bases, with 10 bases remaining between them. CDR3 sequence reads: CASSEGGENTEAFF. The CDR3 DNA follows: TGTGCCAGCAGTGAGGGGGGAGAAAACACTGAAGCTTTCTTT.

The chain couples TRBV9 to TRBJ2-5, with 14 nucleotides matching TRBD2. Germline CDR1 is SGDLS and CDR2 is YYNGEE. With 4 bases clipped from V and 3 bases from J, the junction kept 11 bases outside the gene matches. The CDR3 loop spans 18 amino acids. DNA of the CDR3: TGTGCCAGCAGCTCCGGGGGACTAGCGGGGGAAATCAAAGAGACCCAGTACTTC. Translating gives CASSSGGLAGEIKETQYF.

The chain is built from TRBV4-1 and TRBJ2-3; TRBD1 might be the D (5 bases). Trimming removed 2 bases from V and 4 bases from J, with 10 bases in between. Germline loops: CDR1 MGHRA, CDR2 YSYEKL. The CDR3 has 14 amino acids. CDR3 protein: CASSQNLGADTQYF. The CDR3, as DNA: TGCGCCAGCAGCCAAAACTTAGGGGCAGATACGCAGTATTTT.

J is TRBJ2-3 and V is TRBV5-4; the D is unclear. The CDR3 contains 13 residues. V was cut by 0 bases and J by 4 bases, with 6 bases left in between. In germline, CDR1 is SGHNT, CDR2 YYREEE (reference sequence). The CDR3 sequence is CASSLGIADTQYF. The CDR3 region has the DNA TGTGCCAGCAGCTTGGGTATAGCAGATACGCAGTATTTT. Using reference TRBV5-4 and TRBJ2-3 for the parts outside the CDR3, the full variable domain is ETGVTQSPTHLIKTRGQQVTLRCSSQSGHNTVSWYQQALGQGPQFIFQYYREEENGRGNFPPRFSGLQFPNYSSELNVNALELDDSALYLCASSLGIADTQYFGPGTRLTVL.

The chain recombines TRBV13 with TRBJ1-2, with TRBD1 matching over 8 bases. Germline V lookup: CDR1 PRHDT, CDR2 FYEKMQ (reference sequence). The trim removed 5 bases at V and 5 bases at J, leaving 7 bases unmatched. The CDR3 length is 14 residues. Here the CDR3 DNA reads TGTGCCAGCAGCCTCAGGGGGCTCGGTTATGGCTACACCTTC. Translated, it gives CASSLRGLGYGYTF.